What follows are 11 T cell receptor beta chains derived from one specimen sequenced in a study of T-cell reconstitution after alpha-beta-depleted transplantation in children (TCRdb year 2016). The library was obtained by PCR. The sequencer was an Illumina HiSeq 2500. Molecular barcoding was employed in the preparation of TCR libraries, with unique molecular identifiers being used to normalize TCRbeta repertoire quantification. Using fastp at Q25 and MiXCR, TCRdb reprocessed the public reads and kept productive beta chains. Rows with one shared CDR3 protein collapse into an entry with the most common genes and DNA. Across this sample there are 640,000 or so distinct CDR3 sequences, with roughly 17% seen only once. The ten largest clones add up to approximately 1% of the sample. Sequencing was performed on PBMCs from the stem cell graft donor, taken from the stem cell graft. These receptor sequences come from a human donor who donated a stem cell graft to a child with acute myeloid leukemia.

The chain is built from TRBV12-3 or TRBV12-4 and TRBJ2-3, with a weak D call TRBD2 (6 bases). V was cut by 3 bases and J by 2 bases, with 12 bases left in between. There are 15 residues in the CDR3. The CDR3 spells CASSFGGTLTDTQYF. CDR3 nucleotide sequence: TGTGCCAGCAGTTTTGGCGGGACTCTCACAGATACGCAGTATTTT.

The chain recombines TRBV6-2 or TRBV6-3 with TRBJ2-5; 8 bases agree with TRBD1. This CDR3 comprises 15 residues. The V gene's germline CDR1 is MNHEY and CDR2 SVGEGT. J gave up 5 bases and V 4 bases, and 9 bases lay outside the gene matches. CDR3: CASSSIFDRGETQYF. For the CDR3, the DNA is TGTGCCAGCAGTTCGATATTCGACAGGGGCGAGACCCAGTACTTC.

This clonotype was picked up a small number of times. This chain links TRBV9 with TRBJ2-7; 9 bases map to TRBD2. The CDR3 length is 16 residues. Germline V gene sequence: CDR1 SGDLS, CDR2 YYNGEE. After removal of 4 bases from V and 3 bases from J, the junction contained 11 bases not matched to a gene. The CDR3 loop is CASSPSHSGGCYEQYV. The CDR3 nucleotides read TGTGCCAGCAGCCCCTCTCATAGCGGGGGTTGCTACGAGCAGTACGTC.

The V gene is TRBV7-2, the J gene TRBJ1-1, with D unresolved. The V gene's germline CDR1 is SGHTA and CDR2 FQGNSA. This CDR3 has 13 amino acids. The V end was cut by 6 bases, the J end by 5 bases, with 13 bases between. The CDR3 spells CASRPPPATEAFF. The CDR3 nucleotides are TGTGCCAGCAGGCCGCCCCCGGCGACTGAAGCTTTCTTT.

In DNA form, the CDR3 reads TGTGCCAGAAGAGAACAGGGAGGGTCACTTAGCAATCAGCCCCAGCATTTT. Amino acid sequence: CARREQGGSLSNQPQHF. V and J are TRBV5-3 and TRBJ1-5, with D possibly matching TRBD1 (6 bases). TRBV5-3 is known as an ORF, though its function is uncertain. The CDR3 covers 17 residues. Between the trimmed V and J ends, which lost 5 bases and 0 bases, there was a span of 18 bases.

This clonotype occurred many times. The rearrangement links TRBV6-5 to TRBJ1-5, with D perhaps TRBD1 (6 bases). The CDR3 covers 14 residues. Germline lookup yields CDR1 MNHEY and CDR2 SVGAGI. V lost 3 bases to trimming and J lost 7 bases, with 13 bases between them. CDR3 nucleotide sequence: TGTGCCAGCAGTTATACAGGGATCGAGCAGCCCCAGCATTTT. This sequence encodes CASSYTGIEQPQHF.

This clonotype was recorded at least ten times. This sequence joins TRBV10-3 and TRBJ2-1; no definite D call. This CDR3 spans 11 amino acids. Trimming left V 0 bases short and J 8 bases short, with 2 bases between. The germline CDR1 and CDR2 sequences are ENHRY and SYGVKD. In DNA form, the CDR3 reads TGTGCCATCAGTGAGTCCCATGAGCAGTTCTTC. Its translation: CAISESHEQFF.

This clonotype appeared a few times. V gene TRBV7-9 combines with J gene TRBJ1-1; TRBD1 might be the D (6 bases). V lost 5 bases and J lost 4, with 14 bases in between. The CDR3 extends over 14 amino acids. Germline V gene lookup returns CDR1 SEHNR and CDR2 FQNEAQ (reference sequence). Here the CDR3 DNA reads TGTGCCAGCAGCGTAACAGGGTGGGCCACTGAAGCTTTCTTT. Its protein is CASSVTGWATEAFF.

This clonotype turned up a few times. V gene TRBV20-1 combines with J gene TRBJ2-5; D remains unclear. This CDR3 is 15 amino acids long. Trimming left V 5 bases short and J 5 bases short, with 21 bases between. Per germline, CDR1 DFQATT and CDR2 SNEGSKA (reference sequence). CDR3 loop: CSAADSRGIGETQYF. CDR3 nucleotides: TGCAGTGCTGCCGATAGCCGAGGCATTGGGGAGACCCAGTACTTC.

Here the CDR3 reads CSGRDQGTEAFF. The CDR3, as DNA: TGCAGCGGCCGGGACCAGGGGACTGAAGCTTTCTTT. The chain is built from TRBV29-1 and TRBJ1-1; D is perhaps TRBD1 (6 bases). Trimming removed 7 bases at V and 5 bases at J, with 14 bases between. The CDR3 consists of 12 residues. In germline, CDR1 is SQVTM, CDR2 ANQGSEA. Supplemented by reference TRBV29-1 and TRBJ1-1, the full variable domain reads SAVISQKPSRDICQRGTSLTIQCQVDSQVTMMFWYRQQPGQSLTLIATANQGSEATYESGFVIDKFPISRPNLTFSTLTVSNMSPEDSSIYLCSGRDQGTEAFFGQGTRLTVV.

Many counts were recorded for this clonotype. The chain links TRBV5-5 to TRBJ2-2; D possibly uses TRBD1 or TRBD2 (6 bases each). The CDR3 contains 16 residues. V shed 0 bases and J shed 7 bases, with 16 bases lying between them. Per the germline V gene, CDR1 is SGHKS and CDR2 is YYEKEE (reference sequence). In nucleotides, the CDR3 is TGTGCCAGCAGCTTGGCTTGGGGGGCGCAAAACGGGGAGCTGTTTTTT. Its protein product is CASSLAWGAQNGELFF.